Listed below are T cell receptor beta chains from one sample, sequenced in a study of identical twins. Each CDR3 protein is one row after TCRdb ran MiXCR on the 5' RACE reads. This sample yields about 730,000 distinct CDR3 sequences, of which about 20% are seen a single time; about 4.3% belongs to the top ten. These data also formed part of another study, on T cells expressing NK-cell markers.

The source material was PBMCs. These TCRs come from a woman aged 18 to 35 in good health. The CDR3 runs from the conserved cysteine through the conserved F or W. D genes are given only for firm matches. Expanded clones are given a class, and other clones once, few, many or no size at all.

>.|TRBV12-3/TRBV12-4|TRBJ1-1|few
TGTGCCAGCAGTTTCGCCTTCCTGACGAACACTGAAGCTTTCTTT
CASSFAFLTNTEAFF
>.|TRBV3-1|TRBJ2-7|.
TGTGCCAGCAGTCCATTCAGGGGAGAGCAGTACTTC
CASSPFRGEQYF
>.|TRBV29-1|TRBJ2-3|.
TGCAGCGTTGTTTCCCAGTCGACAGATACGCAGTATTTT
CSVVSQSTDTQYF
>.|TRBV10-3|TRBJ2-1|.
TGTGCAATATCAACAGAGGAGGGGTGGGGTGTTGCCTACAATGAGCAGTTCTTC
CAISTEEGWGVAYNEQFF
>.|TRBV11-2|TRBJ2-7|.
TGTGCCAGCAGCCAAAGGGGGACTAACGAGCAGTACTTC
CASSQRGTNEQYF
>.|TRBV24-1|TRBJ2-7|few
TGTGCCACCAGGAAGACAGCCGGATCCTACGAGCAGTACTTC
CATRKTAGSYEQYF
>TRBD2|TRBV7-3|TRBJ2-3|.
TGTGCCAGCAGCTCGGGACTAGCGGGGGGGTCCGAAGATACGCAGTATTTT
CASSSGLAGGSEDTQYF
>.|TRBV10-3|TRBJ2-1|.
TGTGCCATCAGAGAGGGGGAATCCTACAATGAGCAGTTCTTC
CAIREGESYNEQFF
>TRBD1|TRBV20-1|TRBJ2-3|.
TGCAGTGCTAGAACCCACACAGGGGTCAAAGATACGCAGTATTTT
CSARTHTGVKDTQYF
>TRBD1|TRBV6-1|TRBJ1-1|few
TGTGCCAGCAGCTCGGGACAGGACACTGAAGCTTTCTTT
CASSSGQDTEAFF
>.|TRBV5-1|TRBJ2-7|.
TGCGCCAGCAGTCGTATGTGGAGGGAAAAGGTCTACGAGCAGTACTTC
CASSRMWREKVYEQYF